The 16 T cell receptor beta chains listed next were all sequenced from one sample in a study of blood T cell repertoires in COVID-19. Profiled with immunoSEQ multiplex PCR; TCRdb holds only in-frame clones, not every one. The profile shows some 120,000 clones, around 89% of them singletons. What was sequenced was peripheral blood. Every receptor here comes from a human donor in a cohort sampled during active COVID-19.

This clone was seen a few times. This chain's CDR3 is CASSGQGASGELFF. The DNA for the CDR3 is TGCGCCAGCAGCGGACAGGGGGCTAGCGGGGAGCTGTTTTTT. V is TRBV4-1 and J is TRBJ2-2; 11 bases line up with TRBD1. The CDR3 sequence is 14 residues long. Germline V gene lookup returns CDR1 MGHRA and CDR2 YSYEKL. The V segment lost 5 bases and the J segment 7 bases; nucleotides outside the gene matches: 3.

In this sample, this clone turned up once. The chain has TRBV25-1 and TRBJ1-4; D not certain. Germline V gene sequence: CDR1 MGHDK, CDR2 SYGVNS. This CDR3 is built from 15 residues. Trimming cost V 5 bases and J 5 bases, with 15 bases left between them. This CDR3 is CASSRFGSGNEKLFF. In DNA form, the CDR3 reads TGTGCCAGCAGTCGGTTTGGATCGGGAAATGAAAAACTGTTTTTT.

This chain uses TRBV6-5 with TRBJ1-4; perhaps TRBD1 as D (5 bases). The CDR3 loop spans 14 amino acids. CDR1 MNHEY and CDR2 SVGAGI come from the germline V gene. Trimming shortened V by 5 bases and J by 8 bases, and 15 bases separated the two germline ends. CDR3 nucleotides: TGTGCCAGCAGTAACAGCGGGGGGGTAGAAAAACTGTTTTTT. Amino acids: CASSNSGGVEKLFF.

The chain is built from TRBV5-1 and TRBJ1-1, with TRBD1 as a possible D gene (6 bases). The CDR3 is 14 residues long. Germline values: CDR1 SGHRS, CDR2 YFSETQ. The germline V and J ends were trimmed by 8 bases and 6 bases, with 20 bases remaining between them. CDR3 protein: CARITGTRVSEAFF. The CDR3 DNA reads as TGCGCCAGAATAACCGGGACACGGGTCTCTGAAGCTTTCTTT.

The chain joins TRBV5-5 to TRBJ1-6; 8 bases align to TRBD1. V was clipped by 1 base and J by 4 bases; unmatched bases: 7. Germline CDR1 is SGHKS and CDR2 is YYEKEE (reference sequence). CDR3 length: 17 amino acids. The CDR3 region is CASSLLDRGPYNSPLHF. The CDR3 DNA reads TGTGCCAGCAGCTTGCTAGACAGGGGTCCGTATAATTCACCCCTCCACTTT.

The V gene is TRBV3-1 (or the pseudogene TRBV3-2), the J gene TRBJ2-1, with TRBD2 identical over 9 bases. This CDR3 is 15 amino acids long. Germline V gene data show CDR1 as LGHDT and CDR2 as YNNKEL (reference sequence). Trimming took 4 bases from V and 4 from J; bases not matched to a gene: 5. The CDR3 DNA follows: TGTGCCAGCAGCCCACGCGGGGGGGATTACAATGAGCAGTTCTTC. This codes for CASSPRGGDYNEQFF.

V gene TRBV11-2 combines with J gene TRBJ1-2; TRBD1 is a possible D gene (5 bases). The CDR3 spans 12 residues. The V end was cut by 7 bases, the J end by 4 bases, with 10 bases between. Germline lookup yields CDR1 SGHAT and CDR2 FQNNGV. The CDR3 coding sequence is TGTGCCAGCACCCTAGACAGCTATGGCTACACCTTC. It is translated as CASTLDSYGYTF.

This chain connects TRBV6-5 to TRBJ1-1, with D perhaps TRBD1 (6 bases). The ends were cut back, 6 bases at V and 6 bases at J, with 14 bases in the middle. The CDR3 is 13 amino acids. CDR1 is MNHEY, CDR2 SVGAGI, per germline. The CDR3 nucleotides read TGTGCCAGCAGAAATCGCGGGGGCGCTGAAGCTTTCTTT. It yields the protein CASRNRGGAEAFF.

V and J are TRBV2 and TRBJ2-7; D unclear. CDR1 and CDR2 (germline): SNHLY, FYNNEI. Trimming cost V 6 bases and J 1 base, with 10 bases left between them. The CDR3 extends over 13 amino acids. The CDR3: CASSLDGSYEQYF. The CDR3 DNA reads TGTGCCAGCAGCCTTGACGGGTCCTACGAGCAGTACTTC. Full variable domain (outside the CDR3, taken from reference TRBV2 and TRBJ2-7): EPEVTQTPSHQVTQMGQEVILRCVPISNHLYFYWYRQILGQKVEFLVSFYNNEISEKSEIFDDQFSVERPDGSNFTLKIRSTKLEDSAMYFCASSLDGSYEQYFGPGTRLTVT.

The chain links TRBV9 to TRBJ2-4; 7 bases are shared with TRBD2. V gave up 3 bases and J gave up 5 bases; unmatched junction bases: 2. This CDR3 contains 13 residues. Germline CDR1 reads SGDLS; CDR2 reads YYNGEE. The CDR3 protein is CASSAAGENIQYF. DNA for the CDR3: TGTGCCAGCAGCGCTGCGGGGGAAAACATTCAGTACTTC. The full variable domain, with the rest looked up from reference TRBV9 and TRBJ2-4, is DSGVTQTPKHLITATGQRVTLRCSPRSGDLSVYWYQQSLDQGLQFLIQYYNGEERAKGNILERFSAQQFPDLHSELNLSSLELGDSALYFCASSAAGENIQYFGAGTRLSVL.

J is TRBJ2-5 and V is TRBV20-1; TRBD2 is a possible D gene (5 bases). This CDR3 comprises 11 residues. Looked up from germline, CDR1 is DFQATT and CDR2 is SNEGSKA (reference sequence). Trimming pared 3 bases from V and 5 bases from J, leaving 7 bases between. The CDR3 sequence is CSASGGETQYF. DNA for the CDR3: TGCAGTGCTAGTGGCGGGGAGACCCAGTACTTC.

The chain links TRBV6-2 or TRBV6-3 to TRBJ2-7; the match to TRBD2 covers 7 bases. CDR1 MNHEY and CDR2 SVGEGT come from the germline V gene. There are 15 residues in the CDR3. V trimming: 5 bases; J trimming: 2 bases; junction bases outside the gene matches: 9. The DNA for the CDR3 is TGTGCCAGCAGTAACCAAGCGGGATTGGCCTACGAGCAGTACTTC. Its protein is CASSNQAGLAYEQYF.

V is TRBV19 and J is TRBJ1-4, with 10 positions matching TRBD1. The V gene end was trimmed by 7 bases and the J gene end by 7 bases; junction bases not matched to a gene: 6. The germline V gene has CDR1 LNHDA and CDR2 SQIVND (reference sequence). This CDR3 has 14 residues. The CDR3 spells CASNLGQGSEKLFF. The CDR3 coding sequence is TGTGCCAGTAACCTGGGACAGGGGAGTGAAAAACTGTTTTTT.

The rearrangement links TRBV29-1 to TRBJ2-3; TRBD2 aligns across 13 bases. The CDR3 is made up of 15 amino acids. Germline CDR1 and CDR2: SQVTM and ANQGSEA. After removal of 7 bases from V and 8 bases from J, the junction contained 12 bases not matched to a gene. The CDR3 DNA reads TGCAGCGACCGACTAGCGGGGGGCCCCTCTGGTACGCAGTATTTT. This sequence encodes CSDRLAGGPSGTQYF.

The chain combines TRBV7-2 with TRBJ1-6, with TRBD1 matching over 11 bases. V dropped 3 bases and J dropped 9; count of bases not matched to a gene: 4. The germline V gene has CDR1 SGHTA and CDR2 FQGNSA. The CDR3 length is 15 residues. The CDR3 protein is CASSLIGTGGSPLHF. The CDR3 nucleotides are TGTGCCAGCAGCTTGATTGGGACAGGGGGTTCACCCCTCCACTTT.

CDR3 bases: TGTGCCACCAGTAGGGCCGGGACAGAGAAAAACATTCAGTACTTC. It is translated as CATSRAGTEKNIQYF. The chain has TRBV15 and TRBJ2-4; 7 bases match TRBD1. Germline assignment: CDR1 LNHNV and CDR2 YYDKDF (reference sequence). Trimming cost V 6 bases and J 4 bases; bases outside gene matches: 9. The CDR3 totals 15 residues.